Following are 27 T cell receptor beta chains from one sample sequenced in a study of OX40 agonist ivuxolimab in advanced cancers. Method: immunoSEQ multiplex PCR; TCRdb's copy keeps in-frame clones and lacks some. The top ten clones hold about a third of a sample with 39,000 or so clones, approximately 87% of them seen once. The sequencing here drew on CD4+ or CD8+ T cells sorted from blood, taken in a trial of the OX40 agonist ivuxolimab. The receptors were gathered from an adult with an advanced solid tumor such as melanoma, head and neck, liver or kidney cancer.

The genes are TRBV5-7 and TRBJ2-7; a weak D match, TRBD2 (5 bases). TRBV5-7 is classed as an ORF, of uncertain function. The CDR3 runs 15 residues. Trimming removed 3 bases at V and 0 bases at J, with 13 bases between. This CDR3 is CASSSERFGSYEQYF. CDR3 sequence (DNA): TGTGCCAGCAGCTCCGAGCGGTTCGGCTCCTACGAGCAGTACTTC.

This chain connects TRBV5-6 to TRBJ2-1, with 10 bases that match TRBD2. This CDR3 is built from 17 residues. The V segment lost 1 base and the J segment 7 bases; nucleotides outside the gene matches: 11. Germline-derived CDR1 and CDR2 are SGHDT and YYEEEE. The CDR3 loop reads CASSLLASGSVGNEQFF. The CDR3 coding sequence is TGTGCCAGCAGCTTGCTGGCTAGCGGGAGTGTGGGTAATGAGCAGTTCTTC.

V and J are TRBV5-8 and TRBJ1-5; possibly TRBD1 for D (6 bases). Germline V gives CDR1 SGHTS, CDR2 YDEGEE. Trimming removed 1 base from V and 0 bases from J, with 11 bases in between. The CDR3 consists of 16 residues. The CDR3 DNA follows: TGTGCCAGCAGCTTGAAAGGGGGGTATAGCAATCAGCCCCAGCATTTT. It yields the protein CASSLKGGYSNQPQHF.

The chain recombines TRBV6-6 with TRBJ2-1; TRBD1 aligns across 8 bases. Germline V gene data show CDR1 as MNHNY and CDR2 as SVGAGI (reference sequence). The CDR3 spans 14 residues. Trimming cost V 10 bases and J 7 bases; bases outside gene matches: 12. In DNA form, the CDR3 reads TGTGCCACCCACCGGCAGGGGGCAGGGAATGAGCAGTTCTTC. Protein product: CATHRQGAGNEQFF.

The chain couples TRBV9 to TRBJ2-3, with 8 nucleotides matching TRBD2. CDR3 length equals 14 residues. J lost 4 bases, V lost 4 bases, and 5 bases had no gene match. Looked up from germline, CDR1 is SGDLS and CDR2 is YYNGEE. The CDR3 bases are TGTGCCAGCAGCTCAGGACTAGCTCCAGATACGCAGTATTTT. It codes for CASSSGLAPDTQYF.

The chain uses TRBV19 and TRBJ2-2; D may be TRBD1 (5 bases). The CDR3 consists of 13 residues. The V gene's germline CDR1 is LNHDA and CDR2 SQIVND (reference sequence). Trimming pared 4 bases from V and 5 bases from J, leaving 8 bases between. This CDR3 reads CASSTGWTGELFF. The CDR3 coding sequence is TGTGCCAGTAGTACAGGGTGGACCGGGGAGCTGTTTTTT.

The chain couples TRBV9 to TRBJ2-5; D uncertain. The DNA end is more similar to TRBJ2-7, so the J call may be wrong. CDR3 size: 13 residues. CDR1 and CDR2 (germline): SGDLS, YYNGEE. The CDR3 region has the DNA TGTGCCAGCAGCGTAGGACTCTCCTACGAGCAGTACTTC. Its translation is CASSVGLSYEQYF.

With respect to this clone: Other nucleotide sequences in the sample specify the same CDR3. The chain is built from TRBV5-4 and TRBJ2-5; D unclear. Germline CDR1 SGHNT, CDR2 YYREEE (reference sequence). V lost 0 bases and J lost 1, with 7 bases in between. The CDR3 totals 14 residues. The chain's CDR3 is CASSLAGVQETQYF. Here the CDR3 DNA reads TGTGCCAGCAGCTTGGCAGGCGTCCAAGAGACCCAGTACTTC.

The chain has TRBV29-1 and TRBJ2-3; 7 bases are a match to TRBD2. The germline CDR1 and CDR2 sequences are SQVTM and ANQGSEA. This CDR3 contains 13 residues. Trimming took 4 bases from V and 4 from J; bases not matched to a gene: 5. Here the CDR3 reads CSVAPTSSDTQYF. CDR3 bases: TGCAGCGTTGCGCCGACTAGCTCAGATACGCAGTATTTT.

This rearrangement joins TRBV10-3 to TRBJ2-3; D gene unclear. Trimming left V 4 bases short and J 2 bases short, with 7 bases between. The CDR3 consists of 13 residues. The germline CDR1 and CDR2 sequences are ENHRY and SYGVKD. CDR3 DNA: TGTGCCATCAGTGCCCTCAACACAGATACGCAGTATTTT. Amino acid sequence: CAISALNTDTQYF.

V is TRBV14 and J is TRBJ2-7; D possibly corresponds to TRBD1 (5 bases). The V gene's germline CDR1 is SGHDN and CDR2 FVKESK. The V and J ends lost 5 bases and 4 bases respectively, with 12 bases between them. The CDR3 is made up of 13 amino acids. DNA of the CDR3: TGTGCCAGCAGCAGGAACCAGGGATACGAGCAGTACTTC. Its protein product is CASSRNQGYEQYF. Full variable domain (remainder filled in from reference TRBV14 and TRBJ2-7): EAGVTQFPSHSVIEKGQTVTLRCDPISGHDNLYWYRRVMGKEIKFLLHFVKESKQDESGMPNNRFLAERTGGTYSTLKVQPAELEDSGVYFCASSRNQGYEQYFGPGTRLTVT.

The chain is built from TRBV7-3 and TRBJ1-4; D is uncertain. Germline CDR1 and CDR2: SGHTA and FQGTGA. Between the trimmed V and J ends, which lost 5 bases and 7 bases, there was a span of 11 bases. The CDR3 is 13 amino acids. CDR3 amino acids: CASSPGKTEKLFF. The CDR3 nucleotides are TGTGCCAGCAGCCCGGGAAAAACTGAAAAACTGTTTTTT.

Here the CDR3 DNA reads TGTGCCAGCAGGGCCCTAGCGGGAGAGGGCAATGAGCAGTTCTTC. Translated: CASRALAGEGNEQFF. The J gene is TRBJ2-1, the V gene TRBV6-1, with 10 bases aligning to TRBD2. The CDR3 is 15 amino acids. Germline V gene data show CDR1 as MNHNS and CDR2 as SASEGT. The junction had 8 bases not matched to a gene; V was cut back by 6 bases and J by 6 bases.

The chain has TRBV5-4 and TRBJ2-3; D is tentatively TRBD1 or TRBD2 (5 bases each). Germline V CDR1 and CDR2: SGHNT, YYREEE (reference sequence). The CDR3 is 14 amino acids. The V end lost 3 bases, the J end lost 0 bases, and 8 bases lay between the germline ends. The CDR3: CASSWGISTDTQYF. CDR3 sequence (DNA): TGTGCCAGCAGCTGGGGGATTAGCACAGATACGCAGTATTTT.

This clone was found once. V is TRBV6-5 and J is TRBJ2-7; perhaps TRBD1 as D (7 bases). V gave up 6 bases and J gave up 6 bases, with 15 bases separating them. This CDR3 is 13 amino acids long. Germline values: CDR1 MNHEY, CDR2 SVGAGI. This CDR3 is CASRTPGGGEQYF. The CDR3 DNA follows: TGTGCCAGCAGAACACCAGGGGGAGGCGAGCAGTACTTC.

This clone was seen a handful of times. The chain employs TRBV4-1 and TRBJ1-4; no clear D. The germline gives CDR1 MGHRA, CDR2 YSYEKL. Trimming removed 1 base at V and 8 bases at J, with 14 bases between. The CDR3 loop spans 15 amino acids. CDR3 nucleotides: TGCGCCAGCAGCCAAGTTCTATCCAGTAGGGAAAAACTGTTTTTT. Its translation is CASSQVLSSREKLFF.

V gene TRBV6-4 combines with J gene TRBJ2-7; unclear D gene. From germline, CDR1 is MRHNA and CDR2 SNTAGT. The CDR3 totals 13 residues. V was pared by 6 bases and J by 3 bases, with 12 bases between. CDR3 bases: TGTGCCAGCAGCATTTCCGACGGCTACGAGCAGTACTTC. Its protein product is CASSISDGYEQYF.

The rearrangement links TRBV19 to TRBJ2-1, with 7 bases matching TRBD2. CDR3 size: 15 residues. Germline V CDR1 and CDR2: LNHDA, SQIVND (reference sequence). V shed 6 bases and J 7 bases; nucleotides not matched to a gene: 12. Written as DNA, the CDR3 is TGTGCCAGTAGCCCCGGGACGGCGGGGGAGAATGAGCAGTTCTTC. It is translated as CASSPGTAGENEQFF.

This clone was detected only once. V usage is TRBV25-1 and J usage is TRBJ1-1, with D perhaps TRBD1 (5 bases). With 7 bases removed from V and 6 bases from J, the gap between germline ends came to 12 bases. The CDR3 is made up of 12 amino acids. CDR1 is MGHDK, CDR2 SYGVNS, per germline. Here the CDR3 reads CASTGGVAEAFF. The CDR3 nucleotides are TGTGCCAGCACGGGGGGAGTCGCTGAAGCTTTCTTT. Based on the CDR3 plus reference TRBV25-1 and TRBJ1-1, the full variable domain is EADIYQTPRYLVIGTGKKITLECSQTMGHDKMYWYQQDPGMELHLIHYSYGVNSTEKGDLSSESTVSRIRTEHFPLTLESARPSHTSQYLCASTGGVAEAFFGQGTRLTVV.

The chain employs TRBV19 and TRBJ2-7, with 7 bases lining up with TRBD1. Trimming cost V 9 bases and J 5 bases; bases outside gene matches: 7. The CDR3 is 12 residues long. CDR1 is LNHDA and CDR2 is SQIVND in the germline V gene (reference sequence). CDR3 region: CASRSDRDEQYF. The CDR3 DNA is TGTGCCAGCCGCTCAGACAGGGACGAGCAGTACTTC. Using reference TRBV19 and TRBJ2-7 for the parts outside the CDR3, the full variable domain is DGGITQSPKYLFRKEGQNVTLSCEQNLNHDAMYWYRQDPGQGLRLIYYSQIVNDFQKGDIAEGYSVSREKKESFPLTVTSAQKNPTAFYLCASRSDRDEQYFGPGTRLTVT.

The gene calls are TRBV6-5 and TRBJ2-1; the D call may be TRBD1 or TRBD2 (6 bases each). The CDR3 runs 14 residues. Per germline, CDR1 MNHEY and CDR2 SVGAGI. Trimming stripped 0 bases from V and 8 bases from J, with 11 bases between. This chain's CDR3 is CASSYSWGADEQFF. CDR3 in DNA: TGTGCCAGCAGTTACTCTTGGGGGGCGGATGAGCAGTTCTTC.

The V and J genes are TRBV6-1 and TRBJ2-3; 7 bases agree with TRBD2. The CDR3 has 16 amino acids. Germline V gene sequence: CDR1 MNHNS, CDR2 SASEGT. Trimming cost V 3 bases and J 2 bases; bases outside gene matches: 8. The CDR3 DNA reads as TGTGCCAGCAGTGACGTGGCGGGGGAGTCCACAGATACGCAGTATTTT. This gives the protein CASSDVAGESTDTQYF.

The CDR3 DNA sequence: TGTGCCAGCAGCTTAGAGGCGGGCCAAGAGACCCAGTACTTC. Amino acids: CASSLEAGQETQYF. The chain has TRBV7-2 and TRBJ2-5; TRBD2 might be the D (5 bases). Germline V gene sequence: CDR1 SGHTA, CDR2 FQGNSA. This CDR3 spans 14 amino acids. Trimming removed 1 base at V and 1 base at J, with 7 bases between.

This chain uses TRBV10-3 with TRBJ2-1, with D perhaps given as TRBD1 or TRBD2 (5 bases each). CDR3 length equals 12 residues. Trimming cost V 3 bases and J 8 bases, with 8 bases left between them. Germline assignment: CDR1 ENHRY and CDR2 SYGVKD. The CDR3 spells CAISDRGHEQFF. The CDR3 DNA follows: TGTGCCATCAGTGATCGGGGCCATGAGCAGTTCTTC.

The CDR3 loop reads CASSLGLAGGYEQFF. DNA for the CDR3: TGCGCCAGCAGCTTGGGACTAGCGGGGGGTTATGAGCAGTTCTTC. The chain couples TRBV5-1 to TRBJ2-1, with 13 bases aligning to TRBD2. After removal of 0 bases from V and 8 bases from J, the junction contained 2 bases not matched to a gene. CDR3 size: 15 residues. Germline values: CDR1 SGHRS, CDR2 YFSETQ.

The chain joins TRBV5-4 to TRBJ2-3; tentatively, D is TRBD1 (6 bases). Germline loops: CDR1 SGHNT, CDR2 YYREEE (reference sequence). This CDR3 is 14 amino acids long. V lost 0 bases to trimming and J lost 6 bases, with 11 bases between them. The CDR3 sequence is CASSLAGAQDTQYF. The CDR3 coding sequence is TGTGCCAGCAGCTTGGCAGGGGCACAGGATACGCAGTATTTT.

The chain employs TRBV5-4 and TRBJ2-2; possibly TRBD1 or TRBD2 for D (5 bases each). In germline, CDR1 is SGHNT, CDR2 YYREEE (reference sequence). The CDR3 extends over 15 amino acids. V was trimmed by 4 bases and J by 8 bases, leaving 18 bases between them. The CDR3 is CASSPDSTRGGELFF. In DNA form, the CDR3 reads TGTGCCAGCAGCCCGGACTCCACTAGGGGTGGGGAGCTGTTTTTT. Full variable domain (missing parts from reference TRBV5-4 and TRBJ2-2): ETGVTQSPTHLIKTRGQQVTLRCSSQSGHNTVSWYQQALGQGPQFIFQYYREEENGRGNFPPRFSGLQFPNYSSELNVNALELDDSALYLCASSPDSTRGGELFFGEGSRLTVL.